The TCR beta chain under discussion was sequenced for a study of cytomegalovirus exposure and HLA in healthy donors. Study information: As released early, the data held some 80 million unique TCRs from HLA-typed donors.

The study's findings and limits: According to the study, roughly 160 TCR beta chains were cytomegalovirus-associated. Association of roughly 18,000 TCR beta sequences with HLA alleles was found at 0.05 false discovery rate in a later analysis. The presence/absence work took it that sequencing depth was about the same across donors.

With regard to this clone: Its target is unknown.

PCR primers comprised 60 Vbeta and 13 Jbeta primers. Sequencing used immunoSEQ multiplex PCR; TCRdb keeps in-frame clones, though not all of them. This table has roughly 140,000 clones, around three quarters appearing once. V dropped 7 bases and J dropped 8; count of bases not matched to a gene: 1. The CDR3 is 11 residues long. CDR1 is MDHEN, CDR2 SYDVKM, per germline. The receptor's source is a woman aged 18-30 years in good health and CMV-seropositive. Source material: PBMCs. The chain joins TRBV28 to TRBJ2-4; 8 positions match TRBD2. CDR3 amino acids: CASTGGDIQYF. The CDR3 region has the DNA TGTGCCAGCACCGGGGGGGACATTCAGTACTTC.